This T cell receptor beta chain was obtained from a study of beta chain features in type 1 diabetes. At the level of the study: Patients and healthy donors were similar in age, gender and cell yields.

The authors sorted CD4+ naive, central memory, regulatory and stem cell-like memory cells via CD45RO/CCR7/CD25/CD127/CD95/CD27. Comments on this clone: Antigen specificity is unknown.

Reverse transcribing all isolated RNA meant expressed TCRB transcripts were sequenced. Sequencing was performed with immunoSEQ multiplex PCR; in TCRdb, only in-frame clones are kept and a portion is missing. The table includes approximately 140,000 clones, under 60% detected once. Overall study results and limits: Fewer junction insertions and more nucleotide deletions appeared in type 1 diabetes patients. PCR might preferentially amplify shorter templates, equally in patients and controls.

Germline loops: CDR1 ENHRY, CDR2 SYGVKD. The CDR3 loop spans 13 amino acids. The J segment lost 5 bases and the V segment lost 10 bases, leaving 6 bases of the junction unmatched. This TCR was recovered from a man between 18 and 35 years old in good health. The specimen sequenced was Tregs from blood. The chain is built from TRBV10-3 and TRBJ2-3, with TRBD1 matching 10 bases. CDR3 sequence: CATGQGVVDTQYF. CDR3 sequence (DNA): TGTGCCACCGGACAGGGGGTTGTAGATACGCAGTATTTT.